This passage covers 22 T cell receptor beta chains from one sample sequenced in a study of shared clonotypes between healthy human individuals. Sequencing was performed with immunoSEQ multiplex PCR; in TCRdb, only in-frame clones are kept and a portion is missing. The sample shows about 960,000 clones, approximately 80% of them seen only once. The sequenced sample consisted of memory CD4+ T cells sorted from blood. As to subset: CD45RA-negative fraction. The source of these receptors is a man aged 18 to 35 in good health.

This chain uses TRBV28 with TRBJ1-4; D unresolved. The V gene lost 5 bases and the J gene lost 1 base, with 11 bases spanning the gap. CDR3 length: 15 residues. Germline V gene lookup returns CDR1 MDHEN and CDR2 SYDVKM. The DNA for the CDR3 is TGTGCCAGCAGTCCCCCCGTCGGAACTAATGAAAAACTGTTTTTT. Its protein product is CASSPPVGTNEKLFF.

The rearrangement uses TRBV19 and TRBJ2-7; 8 bases align to TRBD2. Per germline, CDR1 LNHDA and CDR2 SQIVND (reference sequence). The trim removed 5 bases at V and 1 base at J, leaving 7 bases unmatched. The CDR3 consists of 15 residues. In nucleotides, the CDR3 is TGTGCCAGTAGTCCCAGCGGGAGTAGGTCCTACGAGCAGTACTTC. It translates to CASSPSGSRSYEQYF.

Details on this clone: It differs at one base from a far larger clone, so likely a read error. The chain links TRBV11-2 to TRBJ2-7; no firm D call. Trimming cost V 5 bases and J 2 bases, with 7 bases left between them. CDR1 is SGHAT, CDR2 FQNNGV, per germline. The CDR3 runs to 12 residues. DNA for the CDR3: TGTGCCAGCAGCGCCCGTACCTACGAGCAGTACTTC. Translation gives CASSARTYEQYF.

V is TRBV5-1 and J is TRBJ1-3; 10 bases map to TRBD1. Germline lookup yields CDR1 SGHRS and CDR2 YFSETQ. This CDR3 comprises 20 residues. Trimming cost V 0 bases and J 0 bases; bases outside gene matches: 12. In nucleotides, the CDR3 is TGCGCCAGCAGCTTGGAAGATGGGACAGGGGACAGGAGCTCTGGAAACACCATATATTTT. This codes for CASSLEDGTGDRSSGNTIYF.

This clone was observed at least ten times. The J gene is TRBJ1-2, the V gene TRBV18, with TRBD1 identical over 10 bases. Germline V gene lookup returns CDR1 KGHSH and CDR2 LQKENI. Germline trimming cut 5 bases from V and 4 bases from J; bases unmatched to any gene: 10. The CDR3 totals 16 residues. The CDR3 is CASSTRDRGGAYGYTF. In nucleotides, the CDR3 is TGTGCCAGCTCAACCCGGGACAGGGGCGGAGCCTATGGCTACACCTTC.

The chain links TRBV11-2 to TRBJ2-1; 9 nucleotides align to TRBD2. V was pared by 3 bases and J by 4 bases, with 10 bases of the junction left unmatched. Germline V gene sequence: CDR1 SGHAT, CDR2 FQNNGV. The CDR3 sequence is 17 residues long. In nucleotides, the CDR3 is TGTGCCAGCAGCTTGACTAGCGGTTCCGCCCGGTACAATGAGCAGTTCTTC. This sequence encodes CASSLTSGSARYNEQFF.

Notes on this clone: Distinct nucleotide sequences in the sample also encode this CDR3. The chain employs TRBV5-8 and TRBJ1-1, with 9 bases that match TRBD1. With V trimmed by 4 bases and J by 4 bases, 5 bases remained unmatched. Germline values: CDR1 SGHTS, CDR2 YDEGEE. The CDR3 is 14 residues long. CDR3 region: CASSPGTGFTEAFF. CDR3 coding DNA: TGTGCCAGCAGCCCCGGGACAGGGTTCACTGAAGCTTTCTTT.

This chain joins TRBV7-2 and TRBJ1-2; a weak D match, TRBD1 (5 bases). Trimming took off 0 bases at V and 5 bases at J, with 22 bases between the two ends. The CDR3 is 18 amino acids. Germline V gene lookup returns CDR1 SGHTA and CDR2 FQGNSA. Here the CDR3 reads CASSLASTGTAGGYGYTF. The DNA for the CDR3 is TGTGCCAGCAGCTTAGCGTCTACTGGGACCGCGGGGGGTTATGGCTACACCTTC.

The chain uses TRBV9 and TRBJ2-5, with D perhaps matching TRBD2 (7 bases). Trimming took 7 bases from V and 2 from J, leaving 21 bases between them. Germline-derived CDR1 and CDR2 are SGDLS and YYNGEE. The CDR3 consists of 16 residues. The CDR3 bases are TGTGCCAGCGCACGGGAAGGGGGGGGCCGTCAAGAGACCCAGTACTTC. It encodes CASAREGGGRQETQYF.

The chain couples TRBV6-5 to TRBJ2-3; the D is unclear. The V end was cut by 6 bases, the J end by 0 bases, with 13 bases between. Germline-derived CDR1 and CDR2 are MNHEY and SVGAGI. The CDR3 spans 15 residues. CDR3 sequence: CASSHQAASTDTQYF. The CDR3 DNA sequence: TGTGCCAGCAGCCACCAGGCGGCTAGCACAGATACGCAGTATTTT.

The rearrangement links TRBV5-1 to TRBJ2-1; D is perhaps TRBD2 (6 bases). Germline values: CDR1 SGHRS, CDR2 YFSETQ. The CDR3 is 12 residues long. Between the trimmed V and J ends, which lost 5 bases and 9 bases, there was a span of 12 bases. This chain's CDR3 is CASSQQGGEQFF. Written as DNA, the CDR3 is TGCGCCAGCAGTCAGCAGGGAGGTGAGCAGTTCTTC.

The chain combines TRBV7-2 with TRBJ1-2; D gene uncertain. The CDR3 runs to 15 residues. Germline V gene data show CDR1 as SGHTA and CDR2 as FQGNSA. V was pared by 5 bases and J by 0 bases, with 13 bases between. The CDR3 reads CASSPVARANYGYTF. The CDR3 DNA reads as TGTGCCAGCAGCCCAGTGGCTCGAGCTAACTATGGCTACACCTTC.

The V and J genes are TRBV5-6 and TRBJ2-7, with 10 bases matching TRBD2. Trimming at V came to 7 bases and at J to 4 bases, leaving 5 bases not matched to a gene. The CDR3 consists of 13 residues. Germline assignment: CDR1 SGHDT and CDR2 YYEEEE. CDR3 nucleotides: TGTGCCAGCGGTAGCGGGGGGTTATACGAGCAGTACTTC. This sequence encodes CASGSGGLYEQYF.

The chain employs TRBV11-2 and TRBJ1-2, with a weak D call TRBD1 (5 bases). The germline gives CDR1 SGHAT, CDR2 FQNNGV. The CDR3 runs 14 residues. Trimming took 5 bases from V and 8 from J, leaving 18 bases between them. The CDR3 DNA follows: TGTGCCAGCAGCGTATCGGAGGGGCTGGCCGGCTACACCTTC. This translates into CASSVSEGLAGYTF.

The chain uses TRBV5-1 and TRBJ2-3, with TRBD2 matching over 9 bases. Germline V gene data show CDR1 as SGHRS and CDR2 as YFSETQ. There are 16 residues in the CDR3. V gave up 0 bases and J gave up 2 bases; unmatched junction bases: 4. The CDR3 nucleotides read TGCGCCAGCAGCTTGGGGAGCGGGGGGCCCACAGATACGCAGTATTTT. Its translation: CASSLGSGGPTDTQYF.

V gene TRBV6-1 combines with J gene TRBJ2-5, with 8 positions matching TRBD2. V shed 2 bases, J shed 3 bases, and the junction held 5 bases outside the gene matches. Germline lookup yields CDR1 MNHNS and CDR2 SASEGT. This CDR3 region has 15 residues. Here the CDR3 reads CASSEPGGAKETQYF. CDR3 coding DNA: TGTGCCAGCAGTGAACCCGGGGGGGCCAAAGAGACCCAGTACTTC.

This clone has only one observation. The chain joins TRBV5-6 to TRBJ1-6; 7 bases map to TRBD1. V was clipped by 7 bases and J by 2 bases; unmatched bases: 9. The germline V gene has CDR1 SGHDT and CDR2 YYEEEE. This CDR3 comprises 16 residues. The CDR3: CASGRGHFTYNSPLHF. The CDR3 DNA sequence: TGTGCCAGCGGGAGGGGGCATTTCACCTATAATTCACCCCTCCACTTT.

The V and J genes are TRBV6-4 and TRBJ1-1; D is perhaps TRBD1 (6 bases). Germline assignment: CDR1 MRHNA and CDR2 SNTAGT. CDR3 length equals 15 residues. Trimming stripped 8 bases from V and 5 bases from J, with 21 bases between. CDR3 amino acids: CASSPRGGAETEAFF. The CDR3 DNA is TGTGCCAGCTCTCCGCGGGGGGGGGCTGAAACTGAAGCTTTCTTT.

The rearrangement uses TRBV5-6 and TRBJ2-7; D ambiguous. Trimming left V 0 bases short and J 3 bases short, with 13 bases between. Germline assignment: CDR1 SGHDT and CDR2 YYEEEE. The CDR3 consists of 15 residues. CDR3: CASSLGGPTFYEQYF. CDR3 coding DNA: TGTGCCAGCAGCTTGGGCGGCCCTACTTTCTACGAGCAGTACTTC.

The chain has TRBV5-8 and TRBJ1-2; 8 positions agree with TRBD1. The trim removed 9 bases at V and 7 bases at J, leaving 14 bases unmatched. Germline loops: CDR1 SGHTS, CDR2 YDEGEE. The CDR3 has 14 residues. CDR3 residues: CATSDRALVSGYTF. CDR3 nucleotide sequence: TGTGCCACTTCGGACAGGGCCCTTGTGAGTGGCTACACCTTC.

Of note for this clone: In the same sample, other DNA sequences code for this CDR3. The gene calls are TRBV28 and TRBJ1-2, with D hard to call. V was clipped by 4 bases and J by 4 bases, with 7 bases between them. The CDR3 length is 12 residues. In germline, CDR1 is MDHEN, CDR2 SYDVKM. The CDR3 DNA reads TGTGCCAGCAGTTCCCCAGGCTATGGCTACACCTTC. Translation: CASSSPGYGYTF.

The chain has TRBV7-9 and TRBJ2-2; D call uncertain. Trimming shortened V by 5 bases and J by 4 bases, and 11 bases separated the two germline ends. Looked up from germline, CDR1 is SEHNR and CDR2 is FQNEAQ (reference sequence). The CDR3 contains 14 residues. The CDR3 protein is CASSSYMGTGELFF. The CDR3 nucleotides read TGTGCCAGCAGCAGTTACATGGGCACCGGGGAGCTGTTTTTT.